This T cell receptor (beta chain) was observed in a study of tumor-infiltrating lymphocytes in primary liver carcinoma. With roughly 540 ng total RNA as template and a constant-region primer, TCR beta cDNA was made. Libraries for TCR beta were built through three nested multiplex PCR rounds, which together made up a slightly modified ARM-PCR procedure. PCR rounds one and two used TRBV1-TRBV30 forward primers with a C-beta reverse primer for roughly 9 cycles each. TCRdb reprocessed the multiplex PCR reads via MiXCR and lists one record per CDR3 protein. The table lists around 330,000 distinct CDR3 sequences, around 50% of them singletons, with approximately 17% in the top ten. RNA isolated from unsorted whole blood supplied the blood RNA, with germline DNA also extracted. This CDR3 comprises 15 residues. The ends lost 9 bases at V and 7 bases at J; junction bases unmatched: 14. In germline, CDR1 is MDHEN, CDR2 SYDVKM.

The clonotype was recovered from a woman in her thirties with primary liver carcinoma and hepatitis B virus infection. This chain connects TRBV28 to TRBJ1-5, with 8 bases that match TRBD1. Sequencing was done on a sample of peripheral blood. The DNA of the CDR3 is TGTGCCAGGCCACGTTGGATGACAGGGGACCAGCCCCAGCATTTT. Translating gives CARPRWMTGDQPQHF.